These T cell receptor beta chains were read from a single sample in a study of blood T cell repertoires in COVID-19. The table came from immunoSEQ multiplex PCR; TCRdb's copy has only in-frame clones and leaves some out. The table records about 240,000 clones, roughly 90% of them present only once. The sequenced material came from PBMCs or T cells enriched from blood (not recorded which). The receptors derive from a woman in her twenties or thirties who had recovered from COVID-19. CDR3s include the opening cysteine and the closing phenylalanine or tryptophan. The D gene is left open where the match is weak. Clone size appears in some rows only: once, few, many, or a class for an expanded clone.

V	D	J	size	DNA	CDR3
TRBV19	.	TRBJ2-7	.	TGTGCCAGTAGTATGAGGGCCGCTTCCTACGAGCAGTACTTC	CASSMRAASYEQYF
TRBV28	TRBD1	TRBJ1-2	once	TGTGCCACCTGGACAGGGAGGGACTATGGCTACACCTTC	CATWTGRDYGYTF
TRBV5-1	.	TRBJ1-5	.	TGCGCCAGCAGCTTGTCAGGACTACGGGGCCAGCCCCAGCATTTT	CASSLSGLRGQPQHF
TRBV29-1	.	TRBJ1-1	once	TGCAGCGTTGAAAGGGGGAAAGGTACTGAAGCTTTCTTT	CSVERGKGTEAFF
TRBV5-1	TRBD1	TRBJ1-1	.	TGCGCCAGCAGCATACGACAGGGGGCCGGCACTGAAGCTTTCTTT	CASSIRQGAGTEAFF
TRBV29-1	.	TRBJ1-2	.	TGCAGCGTTGACAGTCAGTTCAACTATGGCTACACCTTC	CSVDSQFNYGYTF
TRBV19	.	TRBJ1-5	.	TGTGCCAGTTCTGGCGGGGGGCGCGGCAATCAGCCCCAGCATTTT	CASSGGGRGNQPQHF
TRBV19	TRBD1	TRBJ1-5	.	TGTGCCAGTACTTTCGGCCGCCATTGGGGTCCCCGGGGACAGGGATATAGCAATCAGCCCCAGCATTTT	CASTFGRHWGPRGQGYSNQPQHF
TRBV28	TRBD1	TRBJ1-4	.	TGTGCCACCCGACAGGGGCGGAATGAAAAACTGTTTTTT	CATRQGRNEKLFF
TRBV5-1	TRBD1	TRBJ1-6	.	TGCGCCAGCAGCACACAACCCCAGGACAGGGGGTCACCCCTCCACTTT	CASSTQPQDRGSPLHF
TRBV28	.	TRBJ1-1	once	TGTGCCAGCAGTTTCAGTCCCCTGAACACTGAAGCTTTCTTT	CASSFSPLNTEAFF
TRBV15	.	TRBJ1-1	.	TGTGCCACCAGCAGAGTTTTCAGGCATACGGGGACTGAAGCTTTCTTT	CATSRVFRHTGTEAFF
TRBV6-4	TRBD2	TRBJ2-1	.	TGTGCCAGCAGGGGCCCTCCACTAGCGGGAGTTTACGATGAGCAGTTCTTC	CASRGPPLAGVYDEQFF
TRBV5-6	TRBD1	TRBJ1-5	.	TGTGCCAGCAGCTTGGCGGGGACAGATAATCAGCCCCAGCATTTT	CASSLAGTDNQPQHF
TRBV7-2	.	TRBJ2-7	.	TGTGCCAGCAGCTTAGTTTGGGGTTTGGACAGAACCTACGAGCAGTACTTC	CASSLVWGLDRTYEQYF
TRBV2	.	TRBJ1-5	.	TGTGCCAGCAGGGAACAGGGTTCCCTCAATCAGCCCCAGCATTTT	CASREQGSLNQPQHF
TRBV28	.	TRBJ1-1	.	TGTGCCAGCAGTCCCCTTAAAGCTGGAAGGGGCACTGAAGCTTTCTTT	CASSPLKAGRGTEAFF
TRBV11-1	.	TRBJ1-1	.	TGTGCCAGCAGCTTAAGAGCAGGGGTTCGCACTGAAGCTTTCTTT	CASSLRAGVRTEAFF
TRBV4-1	TRBD1	TRBJ1-2	.	TGCGCCAGCAGCGAGGGACAGGGGAGGGTCTACACCTTC	CASSEGQGRVYTF
TRBV6-5	TRBD1	TRBJ1-4	.	TGTGCCAGCAGTTACCAGGGACAGGGGAGTGAAAAACTGTTTTTT	CASSYQGQGSEKLFF
TRBV3-1/TRBV3-2	TRBD1	TRBJ1-2	once	TGTGCCAGCAGCCCAGGACAGGCTTATAACTATGGCTACACCTTC	CASSPGQAYNYGYTF
TRBV5-1	.	TRBJ1-2	.	TGCGCCAGCAGCCCCGGACAGCCCGGAGGCTATGGCTACACCTTC	CASSPGQPGGYGYTF
TRBV9	.	TRBJ2-1	.	TGTGCCAGCAGCGTAGACTCAGGCTACAATGAGCAGTTCTTC	CASSVDSGYNEQFF
TRBV12-5	TRBD1	TRBJ1-6	.	TGTGCTAGTGGCCGGGACAGGGTGGTCTCACCCCTCCACTTT	CASGRDRVVSPLHF
TRBV9	TRBD2	TRBJ2-1	.	TGTGCCAGCAGCGTTTACAGCGGGAGAAACTACAATGAGCAGTTCTTC	CASSVYSGRNYNEQFF
TRBV7-9	.	TRBJ2-7	.	TGTGCCAGCAGCTCTTCAGGGGCCTACGAGCAGTACTTC	CASSSSGAYEQYF
TRBV7-3	TRBD2	TRBJ2-7	.	TGTGCCAGCAGCTTATCCGCTAGCGGGCTCTACGAGCAGTACTTC	CASSLSASGLYEQYF
TRBV3-1/TRBV3-2	.	TRBJ2-5	.	TGTGCCAGCAGCCAAGCCAGGACTCGCCAAGAGACCCAGTACTTC	CASSQARTRQETQYF
TRBV4-2	.	TRBJ2-3	.	TGTGCCAGCAGCCAAGATCAAGCGAACACAGATACGCAGTATTTT	CASSQDQANTDTQYF
TRBV19	.	TRBJ1-2	.	TGTGCCAGTAGTATGAATCCGGGGTCTTATGGCTACACCTTC	CASSMNPGSYGYTF
TRBV18	TRBD1	TRBJ1-2	once	TGTGCCAGCTCACCACGACAGGGGTCTAACTATGGCTACACCTTC	CASSPRQGSNYGYTF
TRBV27	.	TRBJ1-2	.	TGTGCCAGCAGCTATTCGGAAACAGGGTATGGCTACACCTTC	CASSYSETGYGYTF
TRBV2	TRBD1	TRBJ1-2	.	TGTGCCAGCAGTGACAGGGGGCACTCCTATGGCTACACCTTC	CASSDRGHSYGYTF
TRBV28	TRBD1	TRBJ1-2	.	TGTGCCAGCAGTTGGGGACAGGGATTTGGCTACACCTTC	CASSWGQGFGYTF
TRBV28	TRBD1	TRBJ1-1	.	TGTGCCAGCCGCTTAACAGGGGGGGACACTGAAGCTTTCTTT	CASRLTGGDTEAFF
TRBV29-1	TRBD2	TRBJ2-7	.	TGCAGCGTCCGACTAGCGGAGTTCTACGAGCAGTACTTC	CSVRLAEFYEQYF
TRBV5-4	.	TRBJ1-2	once	TGTGCCAGCAGCTCTCCAATCACCCAGGATGGCTACACCTTC	CASSSPITQDGYTF
TRBV6-5	.	TRBJ1-5	.	TGTGCCAGCAGTAGGGGTGTTGATCAGCCCCAGCATTTT	CASSRGVDQPQHF
TRBV7-8	TRBD1	TRBJ1-1	.	TGTGCCAGCAGCCCAATATGGACAGGGGGCCGAACTGAAGCTTTCTTT	CASSPIWTGGRTEAFF
TRBV28	TRBD1	TRBJ2-3	once	TGTGCCAGCAGTTTCAATTGGCGGGACAGGGTCGTCCGCTCTTATACGCAGTATTTT	CASSFNWRDRVVRSYTQYF
TRBV19	.	TRBJ1-5	.	TGTGCCAGTAGCCGGTCCGGGACCGCGGGATTGCCCCAGCATTTT	CASSRSGTAGLPQHF
TRBV19	.	TRBJ2-7	.	TGTGCCAGTAGTATTGGGGTCGGGATTGCGCCCTACGAGCAGTACTTC	CASSIGVGIAPYEQYF
TRBV11-2	.	TRBJ1-2	few	TGTGCCAGCAGCTTAGATCTCAGGGTGATCGGCTACACCTTC	CASSLDLRVIGYTF
TRBV7-3	.	TRBJ2-1	.	TGTGCCAGCAGCAGAAATGACGGGTACAATGAGCAGTTCTTC	CASSRNDGYNEQFF
TRBV7-9	.	TRBJ1-1	.	TGTGCCAGCAGCAGATACAGGGTAGGGGGTACTGAAGCTTTCTTT	CASSRYRVGGTEAFF
TRBV19	TRBD1	TRBJ2-5	.	TGTGCCAGCGGTAGGGGGCTCCAAGAGACCCAGTACTTC	CASGRGLQETQYF
TRBV30	TRBD1	TRBJ1-1	.	TGTGCCTGGAGTCGGACAGGGAACACTGAAGCTTTCTTT	CAWSRTGNTEAFF
TRBV6-1	.	TRBJ2-1	few	TGTGCCAGCAGTGAGTTTTCGGCTAGCATGAATGAGCAGTTCTTC	CASSEFSASMNEQFF
TRBV30	TRBD1	TRBJ1-5	.	TGTGCCTGGAGTGTAGGCAGGGGGAATCAGCCCCAGCATTTT	CAWSVGRGNQPQHF
TRBV4-1	TRBD1	TRBJ2-3	.	TGCGCCAGCAGCCAAGACCCGGGACAGGGGTCGATTGGGTACACAGATACGCAGTATTTT	CASSQDPGQGSIGYTDTQYF
TRBV2	.	TRBJ2-7	.	TGTGCCAGCAGTGACGGAGGGTACGAGCAGTACTTC	CASSDGGYEQYF
TRBV19	TRBD1	TRBJ1-6	.	TGTGCCAGTAGTCCCCAACAGGGGTCACCCCTCCACTTT	CASSPQQGSPLHF
TRBV7-2	TRBD1	TRBJ2-1	few	TGTGCCAGCAGTCCCGTTTTCGGAAGACCGGGACAGCTCAATGAGCAGTTCTTC	CASSPVFGRPGQLNEQFF